This T cell receptor (beta chain) was identified during a study of cytomegalovirus exposure and HLA in healthy donors (dated by TCRdb to the late 2010s). Regarding the study in general: A later analysis indicated that the roughly 130 validation repertoires were generated on the platform also employed for the 720 or so repertoires of the first cohort. To predict cytomegalovirus infection status, the study combined high-throughput TCR immunosequencing, statistical association of individual TCRs with disease status, and machine learning. In addition to the first cohort of roughly 670 subjects, a separate validation cohort of under 150 different subjects was used. The study aimed to test whether signatures of past pathogen exposure could be identified by cataloging public T cell receptors. Here is what the overall study found, with its caveats: The study gave a list of about 150 TCR beta chains associated with cytomegalovirus. A later analysis had no HLA typing for the validation cohort, so co-occurrence there was scored across all 120 repertoires. In both the original and validation cohorts, the classifier was reported to diagnose cytomegalovirus status with high specificity and sensitivity. The authors suggested that the approach could potentially be generalized to other disease states and immunological phenotypes. A later analysis found that TCRs clustered in the first cohort also tended to co-occur in the 120 validation repertoires, with 94% of cluster scores above 0. In vitro tests confirmed that three of the cytomegalovirus-associated TCR beta chains recognize cytomegalovirus antigens. Most TCR sequences were seen in very few donors, while some public TCRs were found in many individuals.

Donors formed part of the validation cohort, which comprised over a hundred subjects and was distinct from the first cohort of fewer than 750 subjects. This clone has just one count. Its target antigen remains unknown. Within one base of it there is no much larger clone, and no base qualities were kept. Library prep was done by the immunoSEQ multiplex PCR assay. Processing in the source paper ran as follows. A statistical classification framework was developed to diagnose cytomegalovirus status using the catalog of TCR beta chain sequences. In its TCRdb copy, this immuneACCESS table keeps in-frame sequences only and misses some clones. Where compared with another copy, unresolved V genes explain less than half of these, and the others have no known cause. Clone size and V and J calls were adopted from that table, with D and trimming inferred from the DNA. The sample table shows around 60,000 clones, and 90% are seen once. In total, the top ten clones hold 3% to 3.5% of the sample.

From the cysteine through the phenylalanine, the CDR3 covers 13 amino acids. Only the CDR3 region is kept as DNA, spanning 39 bases read in frame from base 1. The germline V gene encodes CDR1 WSHSY and CDR2 SAAADI. Trimmed from V: 8 bases; trimmed from J: 5 bases; junction bases lacking a gene match: 2. The source is a man between 18 and 35 years old in good health and CMV-seronegative. Here the chain combines TRBV10-2 and TRBJ2-1; 11 middle bases align to TRBD2. Sequenced: PBMCs. The CDR3 region reads CASRLAGHNEQFF. The nucleotide sequence reads as follows: TGCGCCAGCCGACTAGCGGGGCACAATGAGCAGTTCTTC.